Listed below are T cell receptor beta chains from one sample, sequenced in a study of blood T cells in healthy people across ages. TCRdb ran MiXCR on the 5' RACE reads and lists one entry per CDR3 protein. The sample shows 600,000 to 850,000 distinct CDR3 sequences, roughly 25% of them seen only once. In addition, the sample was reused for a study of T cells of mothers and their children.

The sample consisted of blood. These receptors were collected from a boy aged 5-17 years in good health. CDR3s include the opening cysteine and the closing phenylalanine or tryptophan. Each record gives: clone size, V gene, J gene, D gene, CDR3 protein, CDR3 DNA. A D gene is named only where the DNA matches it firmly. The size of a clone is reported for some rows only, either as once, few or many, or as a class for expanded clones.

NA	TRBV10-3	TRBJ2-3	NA	CAIMTGRGDTQYF	TGTGCCATCATGACTGGCAGAGGAGATACGCAGTATTTT
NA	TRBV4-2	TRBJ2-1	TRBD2	CASSQVPGTSGNNEQLF	TGTGCCAGCAGCCAAGTCCCCGGGACTAGCGGTAACAATGAGCAGCTCTTC
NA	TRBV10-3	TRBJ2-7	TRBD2	CAISTGTSGVHYEQYF	TGTGCCATCAGTACGGGGACTAGCGGGGTCCACTACGAGCAGTACTTC
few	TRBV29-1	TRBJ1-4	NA	CSVEVPLGSGPEKLFF	TGCAGCGTTGAGGTACCGCTAGGATCCGGCCCTGAAAAACTGTTTTTT
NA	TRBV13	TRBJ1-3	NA	CASSANSGPGNTIYF	TGTGCCAGCAGCGCGAACTCAGGGCCTGGAAACACCATATATTTT
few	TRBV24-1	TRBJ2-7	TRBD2	CATSDSSGRSYEQYF	TGTGCCACCAGTGATTCTAGCGGGCGCAGCTACGAGCAGTACTTC
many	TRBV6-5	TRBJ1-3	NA	CASSSGWGMGNTIYF	TGTGCCAGCAGCTCCGGTTGGGGGATGGGAAACACCATATATTTT
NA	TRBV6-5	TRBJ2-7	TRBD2	CASSYSASGSYEQYF	TGTGCCAGCAGTTACTCGGCTAGCGGCTCCTACGAGCAGTACTTC
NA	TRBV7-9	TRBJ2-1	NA	CASKIAESSYNEQFF	TGTGCCAGCAAGATAGCGGAAAGCTCCTACAATGAGCAGTTCTTC
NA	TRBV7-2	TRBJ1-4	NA	CASSLGPGQINEKLFF	TGTGCCAGCAGCTTAGGCCCCGGACAGATAAATGAAAAACTGTTTTTT
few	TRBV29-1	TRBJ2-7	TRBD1	CSGGQGAYEQYF	TGCAGCGGGGGACAGGGGGCTTACGAGCAGTACTTC
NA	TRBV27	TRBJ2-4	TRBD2	CASSSQRELAKNIQYF	TGTGCCAGCAGTTCCCAGCGGGAGCTAGCCAAAAACATTCAGTACTTC
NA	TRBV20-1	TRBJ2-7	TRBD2	CSARSGLAYEQYF	TGCAGTGCTAGGTCAGGACTAGCATACGAGCAGTACTTC
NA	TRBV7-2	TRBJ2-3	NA	CASSPPTTPGTDTQYF	TGTGCCAGCAGCCCCCCGACTACCCCGGGCACAGATACGCAGTATTTT
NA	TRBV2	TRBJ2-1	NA	CASSEGGVVYNEQFF	TGTGCCAGCAGTGAGGGGGGAGTTGTCTACAATGAGCAGTTCTTC
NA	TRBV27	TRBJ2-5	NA	CASSSGLYPGTQYF	TGTGCCAGCAGTTCAGGACTCTACCCGGGCACCCAGTACTTC
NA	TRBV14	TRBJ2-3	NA	CASSQEAPTQYF	TGTGCCAGCAGCCAAGAGGCCCCTACGCAGTATTTT
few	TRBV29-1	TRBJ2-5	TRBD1	CSVDGTDGLETQYF	TGCAGCGTTGACGGGACAGATGGATTGGAGACCCAGTACTTC
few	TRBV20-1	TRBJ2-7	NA	CSARGRDLSYEQYF	TGCAGTGCTAGAGGGCGGGACCTATCCTACGAGCAGTACTTC
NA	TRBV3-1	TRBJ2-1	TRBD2	CASSPPGLNNEQFF	TGTGCCAGCAGCCCCCCGGGACTAAACAATGAGCAGTTCTTC
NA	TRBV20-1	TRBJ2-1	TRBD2	CSALNPLAGGYNEQFF	TGCAGTGCGCTTAACCCACTAGCGGGGGGGTACAATGAGCAGTTCTTC
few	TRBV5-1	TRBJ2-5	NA	CASRSGAAVQETQYF	TGCGCCAGCAGATCAGGGGCTGCCGTCCAAGAGACCCAGTACTTC
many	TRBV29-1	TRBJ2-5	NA	CSVEDKAGPETQYF	TGCAGCGTTGAAGATAAGGCAGGACCAGAGACCCAGTACTTC
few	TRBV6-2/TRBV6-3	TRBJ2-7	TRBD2	CASSQPPRGAPYEQYF	TGTGCCAGCAGTCAACCCCCGCGGGGGGCCCCCTACGAGCAGTACTTC
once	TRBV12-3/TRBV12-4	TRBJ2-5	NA	CASSSTITRETQYF	TGTGCCAGCAGTTCGACAATTACGAGAGAGACCCAGTACTTC
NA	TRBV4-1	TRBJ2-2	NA	CASSQGWANPSGELFF	TGCGCCAGCAGCCAAGGTTGGGCAAACCCATCCGGGGAGCTGTTTTTT
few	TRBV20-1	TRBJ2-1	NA	CSAPTYNEQFF	TGCAGTGCTCCAACCTACAATGAGCAGTTCTTC
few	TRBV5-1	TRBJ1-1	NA	CASERGEGGTEAFF	TGCGCCAGCGAGAGGGGAGAGGGGGGCACTGAAGCTTTCTTT
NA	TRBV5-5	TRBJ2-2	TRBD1	CASSQTGAPGELFF	TGTGCCAGCAGCCAAACAGGGGCCCCCGGGGAGCTGTTTTTT
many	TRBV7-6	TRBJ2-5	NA	CASSLGTRETQYF	TGTGCCAGCAGCTTAGGAACTCGAGAGACCCAGTACTTC
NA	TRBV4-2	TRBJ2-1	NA	CASRQELEVYEQFF	TGTGCCAGCAGACAAGAATTAGAGGTTTATGAGCAGTTCTTC
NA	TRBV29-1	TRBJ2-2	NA	CSVEYPRGVGTGELFF	TGCAGCGTTGAGTACCCGAGAGGGGTAGGCACCGGGGAGCTGTTTTTT
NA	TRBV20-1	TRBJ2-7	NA	CSASPSGVTYEQYF	TGCAGTGCTAGTCCCAGTGGGGTAACCTACGAGCAGTACTTC
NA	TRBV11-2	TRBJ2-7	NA	CASSLDPHEQYF	TGTGCCAGCAGCTTAGATCCCCACGAGCAGTACTTC
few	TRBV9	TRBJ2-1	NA	CASSVASQGTYNEQFF	TGTGCCAGCAGCGTAGCTTCTCAGGGAACCTACAATGAGCAGTTCTTC
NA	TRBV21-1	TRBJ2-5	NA	CASSKTGLAGEVGTQYF	TGTGCCAGCAGCAAAACGGGGCTAGCGGGAGAAGTGGGGACCCAGTACTTC